The 25 T cell receptor beta chains presented below share a single source sample, sequenced in a study of beta chain features in type 1 diabetes. Study-level points and caveats: Among patients with Type 1 diabetes, TCRB CDR3s were moderately but significantly shorter in every one of the four CD4+ subsets.

Expressed TCRB transcripts were sequenced because the isolated RNA had all been reverse transcribed beforehand. Some clones are missing from TCRdb's copy, which holds only in-frame ones; the method was immunoSEQ multiplex PCR. Here the sample spans 600,000 or so clones, 12% being singletons. These receptors are not linked to any known antigen. The sequencing sample was made of naive CD4+ T cells from blood. Every receptor here comes from a man aged 30-40 years with type 1 diabetes.

The rearrangement uses TRBV7-9 and TRBJ2-3, with TRBD2 as a possible D gene (7 bases). The CDR3 is 14 amino acids. CDR1 is SEHNR and CDR2 is FQNEAQ in the germline V gene (reference sequence). The germline V and J ends were trimmed by 7 bases and 6 bases, with 17 bases remaining between them. CDR3 region: CASTQRGRGDTQYF. The DNA of the CDR3 is TGTGCCAGCACCCAACGGGGGCGGGGGGATACGCAGTATTTT.

This clone was seen a few times. The CDR3 bases are TGTGCCAGCAGTACCCGGACAAGCTATGGCTACACCTTC. Translating gives CASSTRTSYGYTF. The V call is TRBV27, the J call TRBJ1-2; D perhaps matches TRBD1 (5 bases). Germline CDR1 is MNHEY and CDR2 is SMNVEV (reference sequence). Trimming pared 5 bases from V and 4 bases from J, leaving 11 bases between. This CDR3 is built from 13 residues.

The rearrangement joins TRBV5-1 to TRBJ2-2; D unclear. Germline CDR1 and CDR2: SGHRS and YFSETQ. Trimming left V 4 bases short and J 1 base short, with 11 bases between. The CDR3 is made up of 15 amino acids. The DNA of the CDR3 is TGCGCCAGCAGCATACCGGACCAGAACACCGGGGAGCTGTTTTTT. Translation gives CASSIPDQNTGELFF.

In its sample, this clone was seen a few times. The rearrangement joins TRBV7-8 to TRBJ1-5; D is ambiguous. Germline values: CDR1 SGHVS, CDR2 FQNEAQ. There are 15 residues in the CDR3. Trimming removed 4 bases from V and 7 bases from J, with 17 bases in between. Here the CDR3 reads CASSSFEGFRQPQHF. The DNA of the CDR3 is TGTGCCAGCAGCTCCTTTGAAGGGTTCCGCCAGCCCCAGCATTTT.

This clone was detected only a few times. The genes are TRBV29-1 and TRBJ2-7, with a tentative D call TRBD1 (6 bases). The germline gives CDR1 SQVTM, CDR2 ANQGSEA. This CDR3 has 13 amino acids. Trimming cost V 4 bases and J 5 bases, with 15 bases left between them. The CDR3 sequence is CSVARAGGNEQYF. The CDR3 DNA sequence: TGCAGCGTTGCCCGGGCTGGGGGCAACGAGCAGTACTTC.

This clone showed up just a few times. This sequence joins TRBV11-2 and TRBJ1-2, with TRBD1 identical over 7 bases. CDR3 length equals 15 residues. V dropped 7 bases and J dropped 4; count of bases not matched to a gene: 12. Germline-derived CDR1 and CDR2 are SGHAT and FQNNGV. The CDR3 DNA sequence: TGTGCCAGCACACCCGGGACAGCGGACGCCTATGGCTACACCTTC. It yields the protein CASTPGTADAYGYTF.

This clone was seen more than once but under ten times. The rearrangement uses TRBV6-1 and TRBJ2-7; D unresolved. The V end was cut by 7 bases, the J end by 4 bases, with 17 bases between. CDR3 length: 14 residues. Germline CDR1 is MNHNS and CDR2 is SASEGT. CDR3 sequence: CASIPAAAAYEQYF. In DNA form, the CDR3 reads TGTGCCAGCATTCCCGCCGCGGCAGCGTACGAGCAGTACTTC.

The V and J genes are TRBV7-9 and TRBJ1-5, with TRBD1 matching over 12 bases. CDR1 is SEHNR, CDR2 FQNEAQ, per germline (reference sequence). The CDR3 contains 17 residues. V was clipped by 5 bases and J by 6 bases; unmatched bases: 11. In nucleotides, the CDR3 is TGTGCCAGCAGCCTCGGGACAGGGGGCGGTCCATCTCAGCCCCAGCATTTT. Translation gives CASSLGTGGGPSQPQHF.

This clone was detected only a few times. V gene TRBV4-3 combines with J gene TRBJ2-2; possibly TRBD1 for D (6 bases). The CDR3 contains 16 residues. In germline, CDR1 is LGHNA, CDR2 YSLEER. The germline V and J ends were trimmed by 3 bases and 2 bases, with 13 bases remaining between them. CDR3 sequence reads: CASSQETGSNTGELFF. For the CDR3, the DNA is TGCGCCAGCAGCCAGGAAACAGGGTCTAACACCGGGGAGCTGTTTTTT.

Only a few counts were recorded for this clone. This sequence joins TRBV5-4 and TRBJ2-1; TRBD2 agrees at 8 bases. Unmatched junction bases numbered 14, after V lost 3 bases and J lost 6 bases. CDR1 is SGHNT and CDR2 is YYREEE in the germline V gene (reference sequence). This CDR3 is built from 17 residues. Here the CDR3 DNA reads TGTGCCAGCAGCTCCCTCGTTGATAGCGGGGTAAGCAATGAGCAGTTCTTC. It translates to CASSSLVDSGVSNEQFF.

The V and J genes are TRBV11-2 and TRBJ2-7; possibly TRBD2 for D (6 bases). The germline V gene encodes CDR1 SGHAT and CDR2 FQNNGV. There are 14 residues in the CDR3. Trimming removed 3 bases at V and 3 bases at J, with 12 bases between. The CDR3 protein is CASSLRTKNYEQYF. Here the CDR3 DNA reads TGTGCCAGCAGCTTGCGGACTAAGAACTACGAGCAGTACTTC.

The rearrangement joins TRBV7-2 to TRBJ1-2; 9 bases line up with TRBD1. CDR3 length equals 15 residues. The germline CDR1 and CDR2 sequences are SGHTA and FQGNSA. J lost 5 bases, V lost 10 bases, and 14 bases had no gene match. The CDR3 DNA sequence: TGTGCCATTCCAGCACAGGACAGGGGAGGGTATGGCTACACCTTC. It encodes CAIPAQDRGGYGYTF. The entire variable domain, with the rest obtained from reference TRBV7-2 and TRBJ1-2, is as follows: GAGVSQSPSNKVTEKGKDVELRCDPISGHTALYWYRQSLGQGLEFLIYFQGNSAPDKSGLPSDRFSAERTGGSVSTLTIQRTQQEDSAVYLCAIPAQDRGGYGYTFGSGTRLTVV.

This clone turned up a few times. The chain combines TRBV28 with TRBJ1-2; 7 bases match TRBD1. V shed 7 bases and J 4 bases; nucleotides not matched to a gene: 9. This CDR3 region has 14 residues. Germline CDR1 reads MDHEN; CDR2 reads SYDVKM. The CDR3 DNA is TGTGCCAGCAACGCCGACAGGGCAGTCTATGGCTACACCTTC. Translating gives CASNADRAVYGYTF.

This clone is a singleton in its sample. The CDR3 loop reads CASSFRQGSNQPQHF. In DNA, the CDR3 is TGTGCCAGCAGTTTTAGACAGGGTAGCAATCAGCCCCAGCATTTT. The gene calls are TRBV28 and TRBJ1-5; 7 nucleotides line up with TRBD1. The CDR3 sequence is 15 residues long. The junction had 2 bases not matched to a gene; V was cut back by 3 bases and J by 0 bases. The germline gives CDR1 MDHEN, CDR2 SYDVKM.

This clone was counted a few times. The chain couples TRBV30 to TRBJ2-1; D is tentatively TRBD1 or TRBD2 (5 bases each). The V and J ends lost 0 bases and 12 bases respectively, with 15 bases between them. Germline V gene sequence: CDR1 GTSNPN, CDR2 SVGIG (reference sequence). The CDR3 covers 13 residues. The CDR3 bases are TGTGCCTGGAGTGTGGGGACGGACGCCTTGCAGTTCTTC. This sequence encodes CAWSVGTDALQFF. The variable domain in full, with the rest retrieved from reference TRBV30 and TRBJ2-1, is SQTIHQWPATLVQPVGSPLSLECTVEGTSNPNLYWYRQAAGRGLQLLFYSVGIGQISSEVPQNLSASRPQDRQFILSSKKLLLSDSGFYLCAWSVGTDALQFFGPGTRLTVL.

This clone has a handful of counts. The chain carries TRBV19 and TRBJ1-2; maybe TRBD1 (6 bases). V gave up 7 bases and J gave up 0 bases, with 15 bases separating them. The V gene's germline CDR1 is LNHDA and CDR2 SQIVND (reference sequence). The CDR3 totals 15 residues. As DNA, the CDR3 is TGTGCCAGTATGGGGAGGACAGCCCCTAACTATGGCTACACCTTC. It encodes CASMGRTAPNYGYTF.

The rearrangement joins TRBV29-1 to TRBJ2-2; D unresolved. The CDR3 consists of 13 residues. Germline assignment: CDR1 SQVTM and CDR2 ANQGSEA. Deletions cut 6 bases from V and 4 bases from J, with 12 bases between. The CDR3 region has the DNA TGCAGCGTCCGATGGGCTTCCACCGGGGAGCTGTTTTTT. It codes for CSVRWASTGELFF.

Of note for this clone: Its ends do not fully match the called genes, so a read error is possible. The gene calls are TRBV10-3 and TRBJ2-1; 7 bases are a match to TRBD1. Germline CDR1 and CDR2: ENHRY and SYGVKD. This CDR3 has 14 amino acids. The CDR3 DNA is TGTGCCATCAGTGACTCGACAGGGCCCAACGTCATGATCTTC. It codes for CAISDSTGPNVMIF.

This clone was counted a few times. The gene calls are TRBV5-4 and TRBJ1-2, with D unresolved. The CDR3 sequence is 14 residues long. Trimming took 1 base from V and 2 from J, leaving 9 bases between them. Looked up from germline, CDR1 is SGHNT and CDR2 is YYREEE (reference sequence). The DNA for the CDR3 is TGTGCCAGCAGCTTGTGGTCGGTCAACTATGGCTACACCTTC. Residues: CASSLWSVNYGYTF. The full variable domain, its missing parts supplied by reference TRBV5-4 and TRBJ1-2, is ETGVTQSPTHLIKTRGQQVTLRCSSQSGHNTVSWYQQALGQGPQFIFQYYREEENGRGNFPPRFSGLQFPNYSSELNVNALELDDSALYLCASSLWSVNYGYTFGSGTRLTVV.

The table lists this clone with a few counts. The genes are TRBV7-9 and TRBJ2-1; TRBD2 matches 8 bases. This CDR3 region has 14 residues. Trimming at V came to 3 bases and at J to 8 bases, leaving 6 bases not matched to a gene. Germline V gene data show CDR1 as SEHNR and CDR2 as FQNEAQ (reference sequence). This chain's CDR3 is CASSLRGAGDEQFF. CDR3 nucleotides: TGTGCCAGCAGCTTGCGGGGGGCCGGCGATGAGCAGTTCTTC.

The V call is TRBV9, the J call TRBJ2-6; unclear D gene. Trimming shortened V by 0 bases and J by 0 bases, and 10 bases separated the two germline ends. CDR1 SGDLS and CDR2 YYNGEE come from the germline V gene. The CDR3 contains 17 residues. CDR3 bases: TGTGCCAGCAGCGTAGTTCCCGGTAGCTCTGGGGCCAACGTCCTGACTTTC. Its translation: CASSVVPGSSGANVLTF.

The chain couples TRBV7-9 to TRBJ1-5, with D tentatively TRBD1 (5 bases). Germline V gene data show CDR1 as SEHNR and CDR2 as FQNEAQ (reference sequence). Trimming shortened V by 10 bases and J by 9 bases, and 22 bases separated the two germline ends. The CDR3 sequence is 14 residues long. The CDR3 nucleotides read TGTGCCACACAACCCGGGACGGTCGAAGGGCCCCAGCATTTT. Translated: CATQPGTVEGPQHF.

This clone has more than one count but fewer than ten. The rearrangement links TRBV5-1 to TRBJ2-7, with 8 nucleotides matching TRBD2. Germline CDR1 reads SGHRS; CDR2 reads YFSETQ. The CDR3 has 14 amino acids. V was pared by 4 bases and J by 2 bases, with 5 bases of the junction left unmatched. The CDR3 nucleotides read TGCGCCAGCAGCCCCTCGGGAGGGACCTACGAGCAGTACTTC. Protein: CASSPSGGTYEQYF.

The chain joins TRBV5-1 to TRBJ2-1; weak D call: TRBD2 (6 bases). The ends were cut back, 2 bases at V and 6 bases at J, with 15 bases in the middle. This CDR3 is built from 15 residues. Germline V gene data show CDR1 as SGHRS and CDR2 as YFSETQ. The CDR3 spells CASSFREGGFNEQFF. As DNA, the CDR3 is TGCGCCAGCAGCTTCCGGGAAGGAGGGTTCAATGAGCAGTTCTTC.

This clone has just a few counts. The rearrangement links TRBV15 to TRBJ2-7; D is undetermined. V lost 4 bases to trimming and J lost 3 bases, with 13 bases between them. Germline CDR1 and CDR2: LNHNV and YYDKDF (reference sequence). This CDR3 has 14 residues. CDR3 nucleotide sequence: TGTGCCACCAGCATCCCCGGCGGAATCTACGAGCAGTACTTC. Amino acids: CATSIPGGIYEQYF.